These 29 T cell receptor beta chains share one sample of origin, sequenced in a study of Graves' ophthalmopathy and Graves' hyperthyroidism. The sequenced template was RNA, covering the TCR beta CDR3 region. After a first-round RT-PCR with HTBI primers, a second-round multiplex PCR was run. TCRdb used MiXCR to reprocess the multiplex PCR reads, holding one entry per CDR3 protein. The sample consists of about 240,000 distinct CDR3 sequences, around 50% of them appearing once. Sequences were obtained from peripheral blood. These TCRs come from an adult man with Graves' ophthalmopathy.

This chain uses TRBV24-1 with TRBJ2-2, with TRBD1 identical over 8 bases. From germline, CDR1 is KGHDR and CDR2 SFDVKD. J was trimmed by 1 base and V by 5 bases; bases with no gene match: 8. The CDR3 spans 17 residues. CDR3 DNA sequence: TGTGCCACCAGTGCCCCCTCCGGGACAGGGAACACCGGGGAGCTGTTTTTT. Protein product: CATSAPSGTGNTGELFF.

This clonotype was seen only a few times. The gene calls are TRBV24-1 and TRBJ2-7, with 12 bases lining up with TRBD1. The germline CDR1 and CDR2 sequences are KGHDR and SFDVKD. J gave up 6 bases and V 5 bases, and 7 bases lay outside the gene matches. CDR3 length equals 15 residues. CDR3 bases: TGTGCCACCAGTGCCCGGGACAGGGGGCGGTTCGAGCAGTACTTC. This codes for CATSARDRGRFEQYF.

The rearrangement links TRBV4-1 to TRBJ2-7; D may be TRBD1 (6 bases). The ends were cut back, 0 bases at V and 2 bases at J, with 8 bases in the middle. From germline, CDR1 is MGHRA and CDR2 YSYEKL. The CDR3 is made up of 14 amino acids. The CDR3: CASSQEDSTYEQYF. For the CDR3, the DNA is TGCGCCAGCAGCCAAGAGGACAGTACCTACGAGCAGTACTTC.

This rearrangement joins TRBV28 to TRBJ1-5; TRBD1 matches at 9 bases. This CDR3 is 16 amino acids long. Germline CDR1 and CDR2: MDHEN and SYDVKM. V dropped 4 bases and J dropped 5; count of bases not matched to a gene: 9. CDR3 DNA: TGTGCCAGCAGTTCAAATTACAGGGGGCTGTATCAGCCCCAGCATTTT. This codes for CASSSNYRGLYQPQHF.

The genes are TRBV2 and TRBJ2-5; 12 bases are a match to TRBD1. The CDR3 runs 16 residues. Losses at the gene ends were 5 bases for V and 3 bases for J; bases not matched to a gene: 7. CDR1 and CDR2 (germline): SNHLY, FYNNEI. The CDR3 bases are TGTGCCAGCAGTCACCGGGACAGGGGGCGGGAAGAGACCCAGTACTTC. Translated: CASSHRDRGREETQYF.

This clonotype appeared many times. The genes are TRBV29-1 and TRBJ2-5, with 11 bases that match TRBD1. V lost 3 bases and J lost 2; bases outside the gene matches: 5. The CDR3 contains 15 residues. CDR1 and CDR2 (germline): SQVTM, ANQGSEA. CDR3 in amino acids: CSVEKDRGRQETQYF. The CDR3 coding sequence is TGCAGCGTTGAGAAGGACAGGGGGCGGCAAGAGACCCAGTACTTC.

There are a few counts of this clonotype. Here the CDR3 omits its conserved ending phenylalanine or tryptophan, so a read error is the likely source. The CDR3 loop is CASTSRGGRYQETQYL. The CDR3, as DNA: TGTGCCAGCACCTCAAGGGGCGGCCGTTACCAAGAGACCCAGTACCTC. V is TRBV7-3 and J is TRBJ2-5, with D possibly TRBD1 on 5 matching bases. The CDR3 spans 16 residues. CDR1 and CDR2 (germline): SGHTA, FQGTGA. V was pared by 7 bases and J by 0 bases, with 18 bases between.

This clonotype occurred a few times. V usage is TRBV19 and J usage is TRBJ2-5; tentatively, D is TRBD1 (5 bases). The germline gives CDR1 LNHDA, CDR2 SQIVND (reference sequence). This CDR3 has 14 amino acids. Trimming removed 3 bases at V and 5 bases at J, with 13 bases between. The CDR3 DNA reads TGTGCCAGTAGTATCAATACGGCAGGGGAGACCCAGTACTTC. Its translation is CASSINTAGETQYF.

V gene TRBV5-1 combines with J gene TRBJ1-5; 11 bases line up with TRBD1. Germline CDR1 is SGHRS and CDR2 is YFSETQ. The CDR3 has 14 amino acids. V dropped 2 bases and J dropped 6; count of bases not matched to a gene: 1. The CDR3 is CASSFGTGGQPQHF. The CDR3, as DNA: TGCGCCAGCAGCTTCGGGACAGGGGGTCAGCCCCAGCATTTT.

As DNA, the CDR3 is TGTGCCAGCAGCTCCCGAGAGCATGAATTCCAAGAGACCCAGTACTTC. It translates to CASSSREHEFQETQYF. V is TRBV7-9 and J is TRBJ2-5, with D unresolved. Trimming removed 4 bases from V and 1 base from J, with 16 bases in between. The germline V gene has CDR1 SEHNR and CDR2 FQNEAQ (reference sequence). This CDR3 comprises 16 residues. Using reference TRBV7-9 and TRBJ2-5 for the parts outside the CDR3, the full variable domain is DTGVSQNPRHKITKRGQNVTFRCDPISEHNRLYWYRQTLGQGPEFLTYFQNEAQLEKSRLLSDRFSAERPKGSFSTLEIQRTEQGDSAMYLCASSSREHEFQETQYFGPGTRLLVL.

This clonotype was counted a few times. The chain links TRBV20-1 to TRBJ1-2, with unresolved D. The CDR3 length is 11 residues. V was trimmed by 0 bases and J by 5 bases, leaving 4 bases between them. Germline CDR1 reads DFQATT; CDR2 reads SNEGSKA (reference sequence). CDR3 DNA: TGCAGTGCTAGAGAGGGGTATGGCTACACCTTC. This encodes CSAREGYGYTF.

This clonotype turned up a few times. This chain uses TRBV7-2 with TRBJ1-4; TRBD1 aligns across 11 bases. The V and J ends lost 5 bases and 8 bases, in that order; junction bases with no gene match: 4. In germline, CDR1 is SGHTA, CDR2 FQGNSA. This CDR3 is built from 14 residues. CDR3 protein: CASSRDRGTEKLFF. The CDR3 nucleotides read TGTGCCAGCAGCAGGGACAGGGGGACGGAAAAACTGTTTTTT.

The genes are TRBV20-1 and TRBJ1-2, with D uncertain. Trimming removed 1 base at V and 6 bases at J, with 12 bases between. The germline V gene has CDR1 DFQATT and CDR2 SNEGSKA (reference sequence). The CDR3 is 13 amino acids. CDR3 sequence (DNA): TGCAGTGCTAGAGGTTGGGGATTTGATGGCTACACCTTC. Its translation: CSARGWGFDGYTF.

This clonotype was detected only a few times. This sequence joins TRBV20-1 and TRBJ1-1; possible D gene TRBD1, 6 bases. The CDR3 extends over 15 amino acids. V lost 0 bases and J lost 1, with 12 bases in between. Germline loops: CDR1 DFQATT, CDR2 SNEGSKA (reference sequence). CDR3 loop: CSARDFAGANTEAFF. The CDR3 DNA reads TGCAGTGCTAGAGATTTTGCGGGGGCGAACACTGAAGCTTTCTTT.

This clonotype was counted between two and nine times. The V and J genes are TRBV9 and TRBJ1-4; 9 bases line up with TRBD1. CDR3 length: 15 amino acids. V lost 6 bases to trimming and J lost 7 bases; unmatched junction nucleotides: 10. Germline CDR1 reads SGDLS; CDR2 reads YYNGEE. The CDR3 loop reads CASNPTGQGGEKLFF. The CDR3 nucleotides are TGTGCCAGCAACCCTACGGGACAGGGAGGTGAAAAACTGTTTTTT.

The genes are TRBV7-3 and TRBJ2-7; the D gene is possibly TRBD1 (6 bases). Germline V gene data show CDR1 as SGHTA and CDR2 as FQGTGA. There are 14 residues in the CDR3. Trimming left V 6 bases short and J 3 bases short, with 15 bases between. The chain's CDR3 is CASSYSDSNYEQYF. The CDR3 DNA reads as TGTGCCAGCAGTTACTCGGACAGCAACTACGAGCAGTACTTC.

This clonotype was picked up one time. The chain combines TRBV9 with TRBJ1-3; D might be TRBD1 (6 bases). This CDR3 spans 15 amino acids. Germline assignment: CDR1 SGDLS and CDR2 YYNGEE. Deletions cut 3 bases from V and 1 base from J, with 11 bases between. This CDR3 is CASSGQGWSGNTIYF. For the CDR3, the DNA is TGTGCCAGCAGCGGTCAGGGGTGGTCTGGAAACACCATATATTTT.

The chain links TRBV12-3 or TRBV12-4 to TRBJ2-5, with D perhaps given as TRBD1 or TRBD2 (6 bases each). The V and J ends lost 7 bases and 4 bases respectively, with 13 bases between them. The CDR3 totals 13 residues. CDR3 residues: CASNRDLLETQYF. CDR3 nucleotide sequence: TGTGCCAGCAACAGGGACTTACTAGAGACCCAGTACTTC.

Regarding this clonotype: This sequence may be a read error, since a much larger clone differs from it by one base. The final CDR3 position lacks the conserved phenylalanine or tryptophan, pointing to a likely read error. The CDR3, as DNA: TGTGCCACCAGCAGACCATGGGGCCCAAATTCACCCCTCCACCTT. It translates to CATSRPWGPNSPLHL. The rearrangement links TRBV15 to TRBJ1-6; D might be TRBD1 (5 bases). This CDR3 is 15 amino acids long. V was shortened by 2 bases and J by 7 bases, with 12 bases between the two germline ends. The germline V gene encodes CDR1 LNHNV and CDR2 YYDKDF (reference sequence).

The chain combines TRBV10-2 with TRBJ1-5; no reliable D call. The CDR3 length is 14 residues. In germline, CDR1 is WSHSY, CDR2 SAAADI. Trimming took 0 bases from V and 1 from J, leaving 4 bases between them. The CDR3 nucleotides are TGCGCCAGCAGTGAGTCGCACAGCAATCAGCCCCAGCATTTT. Residues: CASSESHSNQPQHF.

This chain connects TRBV2 to TRBJ1-1; unclear D gene. The CDR3 has 10 amino acids. CDR1 and CDR2 from the germline V gene are SNHLY and FYNNEI. Trimming left V 0 bases short and J 7 bases short, with 0 bases between. CDR3 region: CASSEAEAFF. CDR3 DNA: TGTGCCAGCAGTGAAGCTGAAGCTTTCTTT. Filled out from reference TRBV2 and TRBJ1-1, the complete variable domain reads EPEVTQTPSHQVTQMGQEVILRCVPISNHLYFYWYRQILGQKVEFLVSFYNNEISEKSEIFDDQFSVERPDGSNFTLKIRSTKLEDSAMYFCASSEAEAFFGQGTRLTVV.

This clonotype was observed a handful of times. The junction and the germline gene differ at one end; a read error may be behind it. The genes are TRBV7-2 and TRBJ2-7; 12 bases map to TRBD2. The germline CDR1 and CDR2 sequences are SGHTA and FQGNSA. This CDR3 is 15 amino acids long. CDR3 residues: CASSLTSGRSSEQYF. The DNA of the CDR3 is TGTGCCAGCAGCTTGACTAGCGGGAGATCCTCCGAGCAGTACTTC. Combining the CDR3 with reference TRBV7-2 and TRBJ2-7 gives the whole variable domain GAGVSQSPSNKVTEKGKDVELRCDPISGHTALYWYRQSLGQGLEFLIYFQGNSAPDKSGLPSDRFSAERTGGSVSTLTIQRTQQEDSAVYLCASSLTSGRSSEQYFGPGTRLTVT.

The table lists this clonotype with a few counts. The chain recombines TRBV5-1 with TRBJ1-2; D possibly corresponds to TRBD1 (6 bases). Germline assignment: CDR1 SGHRS and CDR2 YFSETQ. The germline V and J ends were trimmed by 3 bases and 4 bases, with 10 bases remaining between them. The CDR3 has 13 amino acids. As DNA, the CDR3 is TGCGCCAGCAGCTCCGGACAGTTCTATGGCTACACCTTC. The encoded protein is CASSSGQFYGYTF.

This clonotype appeared a few times. This chain's CDR3 is CASSFLGGSNEKLFF. CDR3 coding DNA: TGCGCCAGCAGCTTCCTAGGCGGATCTAATGAAAAACTGTTTTTT. The rearrangement joins TRBV10-2 to TRBJ1-4, with D uncertain. The V and J ends lost 6 bases and 3 bases respectively, with 14 bases between them. Germline loops: CDR1 WSHSY, CDR2 SAAADI. This CDR3 spans 15 amino acids.

This chain connects TRBV2 to TRBJ1-2; TRBD1 aligns across 8 bases. The CDR3 sequence is 15 residues long. The ends lost 2 bases at V and 3 bases at J; junction bases unmatched: 5. Germline CDR1 SNHLY, CDR2 FYNNEI. DNA of the CDR3: TGTGCCAGCAGTGAACAGGGGGCGCGAGACTATGGCTACACCTTC. Residues: CASSEQGARDYGYTF. The full variable domain, in which reference TRBV2 and TRBJ1-2 provide the parts outside the CDR3, is EPEVTQTPSHQVTQMGQEVILRCVPISNHLYFYWYRQILGQKVEFLVSFYNNEISEKSEIFDDQFSVERPDGSNFTLKIRSTKLEDSAMYFCASSEQGARDYGYTFGSGTRLTVV.

The rearrangement joins TRBV7-8 to TRBJ1-1; no definite D call. Germline V gene sequence: CDR1 SGHVS, CDR2 FQNEAQ. Between the trimmed V and J ends, which lost 3 bases and 1 base, there was a span of 9 bases. This CDR3 has 14 residues. The CDR3 reads CASSFFHPNTEAFF. The CDR3 bases are TGTGCCAGCAGCTTCTTTCACCCGAACACTGAAGCTTTCTTT.

This clonotype was observed a handful of times. The V and J genes are TRBV12-3 or TRBV12-4 and TRBJ2-5, with D unresolved. The CDR3 consists of 14 residues. Trimming left V 5 bases short and J 5 bases short, with 15 bases between. The CDR3 region is CASSLPGTPETQYF. In DNA form, the CDR3 reads TGTGCCAGCAGTCTCCCCGGAACTCCGGAGACCCAGTACTTC.

The chain has TRBV29-1 and TRBJ2-3; 10 bases match TRBD2. Germline values: CDR1 SQVTM, CDR2 ANQGSEA. This CDR3 is 13 amino acids long. Losses at the gene ends were 3 bases for V and 11 bases for J; bases not matched to a gene: 8. The CDR3 bases are TGCAGCGTTGATAGCGGGAGGTTGTTATGGCAGTATTTT. It specifies CSVDSGRLLWQYF.

V usage is TRBV20-1 and J usage is TRBJ1-2, with D tentatively TRBD1 (6 bases). CDR1 DFQATT and CDR2 SNEGSKA come from the germline V gene (reference sequence). The CDR3 consists of 13 residues. Trimming took off 4 bases at V and 8 bases at J, with 17 bases between the two ends. As DNA, the CDR3 is TGCAGTGCTATTCAGGGGCAGGATGGAGGCTACACCTTC. As protein: CSAIQGQDGGYTF.